The 29 T cell receptor beta chains listed next were all sequenced from one sample in a study of cytomegalovirus exposure and HLA in healthy donors. This table comes from immunoSEQ multiplex PCR, and its TCRdb copy is limited to in-frame clones, with some not included. The table lists fewer than 200,000 clones, less than 90% of them singletons. Sequenced material: PBMCs. These receptors originate from a young woman in good health and CMV-seronegative.

The DNA of the CDR3 is TGTGCCTGGAGTGTACAGCGGAGGGGTGATTCACCCCTCCACTTT. This encodes CAWSVQRRGDSPLHF. The V call is TRBV30, the J call TRBJ1-6, with D tentatively TRBD1 (5 bases). Germline loops: CDR1 GTSNPN, CDR2 SVGIG (reference sequence). The CDR3 extends over 15 amino acids. V was trimmed by 0 bases and J by 8 bases, leaving 14 bases between them.

This clone was picked up a small number of times. This rearrangement joins TRBV27 to TRBJ1-6; D remains ambiguous. V shed 7 bases and J shed 3 bases, with 13 bases lying between them. The germline CDR1 and CDR2 sequences are MNHEY and SMNVEV (reference sequence). The length of the CDR3 is 15 residues. The CDR3 here is CASILWQDYNSPLHF. In DNA, the CDR3 is TGTGCCAGCATACTGTGGCAGGACTATAATTCACCCCTCCACTTT.

The count of this clone is one. The V and J genes are TRBV4-3 and TRBJ1-5; D not certain. Germline V gene data show CDR1 as LGHNA and CDR2 as YSLEER. V was trimmed by 0 bases and J by 1 base, leaving 7 bases between them. The length of the CDR3 is 15 residues. The CDR3 DNA reads as TGCGCCAGCAGCCAAGATCTGTTGAGCAATCAGCCCCAGCATTTT. It encodes CASSQDLLSNQPQHF.

The chain couples TRBV27 to TRBJ2-1; D may be TRBD1 (5 bases). The V and J ends lost 6 bases and 4 bases respectively, with 13 bases between them. CDR1 and CDR2 (germline): MNHEY, SMNVEV (reference sequence). The CDR3 is 14 amino acids. For the CDR3, the DNA is TGTGCCAGCAGGATGGGGCTATTTTACAATGAGCAGTTCTTC. Translated: CASRMGLFYNEQFF.

The gene calls are TRBV4-1 and TRBJ1-3; D not certain. The CDR3 runs 16 residues. Germline V gives CDR1 MGHRA, CDR2 YSYEKL. The germline V and J ends were trimmed by 1 base and 2 bases, with 12 bases remaining between them. CDR3 DNA sequence: TGCGCCAGCAGCCAAGTGAGTCTTGAACCTGGAAACACCATATATTTT. Encoded protein: CASSQVSLEPGNTIYF.

V is TRBV7-3 and J is TRBJ2-1; the D call may be TRBD1 or TRBD2 (6 bases each). The CDR3 is 17 residues long. CDR1 is SGHTA and CDR2 is FQGTGA in the germline V gene. Trimming left V 3 bases short and J 0 bases short, with 15 bases between. CDR3 DNA sequence: TGTGCCAGCAGCTTGCCCATAGCGGACAGCTCCTACAATGAGCAGTTCTTC. Protein sequence: CASSLPIADSSYNEQFF.

J is TRBJ1-2 and V is TRBV4-1, with TRBD1 identical over 7 bases. Germline lookup yields CDR1 MGHRA and CDR2 YSYEKL. The V segment lost 3 bases and the J segment 2 bases; nucleotides outside the gene matches: 6. CDR3 length: 15 amino acids. The CDR3 is CASSHLTTGNYGYTF. The CDR3 bases are TGCGCCAGCAGCCACTTAACGACAGGGAACTATGGCTACACCTTC.

The chain combines TRBV29-1 with TRBJ2-1, with D hard to call. With 2 bases removed from V and 0 bases from J, the gap between germline ends came to 8 bases. CDR1 SQVTM and CDR2 ANQGSEA come from the germline V gene. The CDR3 contains 14 residues. The CDR3 protein is CSVEITSSYNEQFF. Here the CDR3 DNA reads TGCAGCGTTGAAATAACGAGCTCCTACAATGAGCAGTTCTTC.

The rearrangement links TRBV18 to TRBJ1-1; 7 bases map to TRBD1. Germline values: CDR1 KGHSH, CDR2 LQKENI. V lost 6 bases, J lost 6 bases, and 13 bases stayed unmatched. The CDR3 is made up of 15 amino acids. For the CDR3, the DNA is TGTGCCAGCTCCCCAAACAGGGGTGAGCGGTCTGAAGCTTTCTTT. As protein: CASSPNRGERSEAFF.

This rearrangement joins TRBV19 to TRBJ2-1; 7 positions agree with TRBD2. V was clipped by 2 bases and J by 8 bases; unmatched bases: 9. The CDR3 runs 15 residues. Germline V gene sequence: CDR1 LNHDA, CDR2 SQIVND (reference sequence). DNA for the CDR3: TGTGCCAGTAGTATACGGTCTAGCGGAGGCGATGAGCAGTTCTTC. Its protein is CASSIRSSGGDEQFF.

This clone was recorded a few times. The V and J genes are TRBV30 and TRBJ1-2, with D uncertain. The V and J ends lost 0 bases and 4 bases respectively, with 9 bases between them. The CDR3 totals 13 residues. The germline CDR1 and CDR2 sequences are GTSNPN and SVGIG (reference sequence). The CDR3 bases are TGTGCCTGGAGTGTTGGCGGAGTCTATGGCTACACCTTC. This translates into CAWSVGGVYGYTF.

The CDR3 region has the DNA TGCGCCAGCAGCTTGCGACAGCTGAACACTGAAGCTTTCTTT. Translated: CASSLRQLNTEAFF. The rearrangement joins TRBV5-1 to TRBJ1-1; weak D call: TRBD1 (5 bases). Trimming left V 1 base short and J 0 bases short, with 7 bases between. CDR1 and CDR2 from the germline V gene are SGHRS and YFSETQ. This CDR3 is built from 14 residues. The variable domain in full, with the rest retrieved from reference TRBV5-1 and TRBJ1-1, is KAGVTQTPRYLIKTRGQQVTLSCSPISGHRSVSWYQQTPGQGLQFLFEYFSETQRNKGNFPGRFSGRQFSNSRSEMNVSTLELGDSALYLCASSLRQLNTEAFFGQGTRLTVV.

This sequence joins TRBV7-6 and TRBJ1-6; possible D gene TRBD1, 6 bases. This CDR3 contains 16 residues. The germline CDR1 and CDR2 sequences are SGHVS and FNYEAQ. V shed 0 bases and J shed 6 bases, with 12 bases lying between them. CDR3 protein: CASSLAGGALNSPLHF. CDR3 bases: TGTGCCAGCAGCTTAGCGGGGGGGGCGCTTAATTCACCCCTCCACTTT. The entire variable domain, with the rest obtained from reference TRBV7-6 and TRBJ1-6, is as follows: GAGVSQSPRYKVTKRGQDVALRCDPISGHVSLYWYRQALGQGPEFLTYFNYEAQQDKSGLPNDRFSAERPEGSISTLTIQRTEQRDSAMYRCASSLAGGALNSPLHFGNGTRLTVT.

CDR3 region: CASSLAVRDEQFF. The CDR3 coding sequence is TGTGCCAGCAGCTTGGCCGTGCGGGATGAGCAGTTCTTC. The genes are TRBV5-4 and TRBJ2-1; a weak D match, TRBD2 (5 bases). V was shortened by 0 bases and J by 8 bases, with 9 bases between the two germline ends. CDR3 length equals 13 residues. The germline gives CDR1 SGHNT, CDR2 YYREEE (reference sequence).

The CDR3 region has the DNA TGTGCCAGCAGGGCTCTACAGGGGGCGCGGTATGGCTACACCTTC. It is translated as CASRALQGARYGYTF. The chain joins TRBV2 to TRBJ1-2, with 9 bases that match TRBD1. This CDR3 contains 15 residues. Germline V gene sequence: CDR1 SNHLY, CDR2 FYNNEI. With V trimmed by 6 bases and J by 5 bases, 10 bases remained unmatched.

The chain recombines TRBV5-4 with TRBJ2-5, with a tentative D call TRBD1 (5 bases). Trimming stripped 2 bases from V and 1 base from J, with 12 bases between. Germline CDR1 reads SGHNT; CDR2 reads YYREEE (reference sequence). This CDR3 region has 15 residues. CDR3 amino acids: CASSFQTATQETQYF. The CDR3 nucleotides are TGTGCCAGCAGCTTTCAGACAGCTACCCAAGAGACCCAGTACTTC.

The chain joins TRBV28 to TRBJ2-5, with D perhaps TRBD2 (5 bases). The CDR3 contains 13 residues. The germline V gene encodes CDR1 MDHEN and CDR2 SYDVKM. Trimming took 8 bases from V and 2 from J, leaving 12 bases between them. The CDR3, as DNA: TGTGCCAGCGGCCGAGGCGGGCAAGAGACCCAGTACTTC. Translation gives CASGRGGQETQYF.

This sequence joins TRBV9 and TRBJ2-5; 9 bases fit TRBD2. The CDR3 runs to 14 residues. The germline V gene has CDR1 SGDLS and CDR2 YYNGEE. Trimming cost V 0 bases and J 4 bases; bases outside gene matches: 1. In nucleotides, the CDR3 is TGTGCCAGCAGCGTAGGTAGCGGGGGAGAGACCCAGTACTTC. Amino acids: CASSVGSGGETQYF. The variable domain in full, with the rest retrieved from reference TRBV9 and TRBJ2-5, is DSGVTQTPKHLITATGQRVTLRCSPRSGDLSVYWYQQSLDQGLQFLIQYYNGEERAKGNILERFSAQQFPDLHSELNLSSLELGDSALYFCASSVGSGGETQYFGPGTRLLVL.

This sequence joins TRBV7-8 and TRBJ2-7; 9 positions match TRBD2. The V and J ends lost 5 bases and 6 bases, in that order; junction bases with no gene match: 11. The germline V gene has CDR1 SGHVS and CDR2 FQNEAQ. CDR3 length: 15 residues. CDR3 loop: CASSPVAGELGEQYF. The CDR3 nucleotides are TGTGCCAGCAGCCCCGTAGCGGGGGAGTTAGGCGAGCAGTACTTC.

The gene calls are TRBV15 and TRBJ2-7; TRBD1 matches 7 bases. Germline V gene sequence: CDR1 LNHNV, CDR2 YYDKDF (reference sequence). The V segment lost 0 bases and the J segment 7 bases; nucleotides outside the gene matches: 6. This CDR3 has 14 residues. As DNA, the CDR3 is TGTGCCACCAGCAGAGATGGCCAGGGGGATGAGCAGTACTTC. Amino acids: CATSRDGQGDEQYF.

This chain joins TRBV2 and TRBJ2-6, with a tentative D call TRBD1 (6 bases). Germline CDR1 reads SNHLY; CDR2 reads FYNNEI. This CDR3 has 15 amino acids. The germline V and J ends were trimmed by 4 bases and 4 bases, with 11 bases remaining between them. The CDR3 sequence is CASSVGGSGANVLTF. CDR3 sequence (DNA): TGTGCCAGCAGTGTTGGGGGCTCCGGGGCCAACGTCCTGACTTTC.

The J gene is TRBJ2-3, the V gene TRBV11-3; either TRBD1 or TRBD2 may supply D (5 bases each). The V gene lost 5 bases and the J gene lost 1 base, with 13 bases spanning the gap. The CDR3 is 15 amino acids. CDR1 SGHNT and CDR2 YENEEA come from the germline V gene. CDR3 in amino acids: CASSERGRGTDTQYF. The CDR3 region has the DNA TGTGCCAGCAGCGAGAGGGGCCGGGGCACAGATACGCAGTATTTT.

This chain uses TRBV9 with TRBJ2-1, with D tentatively TRBD2 (6 bases). CDR1 and CDR2 (germline): SGDLS, YYNGEE. CDR3 length equals 13 residues. Deletions cut 5 bases from V and 7 bases from J, with 13 bases between. CDR3 amino acids: CASRGRDGNEQFF. The CDR3 region has the DNA TGTGCCAGCAGGGGGCGGGATGGTAATGAGCAGTTCTTC.

V is TRBV19 and J is TRBJ2-1; TRBD2 agrees at 12 bases. V shed 4 bases, J shed 3 bases, and the junction held 1 base outside the gene matches. CDR1 and CDR2 (germline): LNHDA, SQIVND (reference sequence). This CDR3 spans 15 amino acids. As DNA, the CDR3 is TGTGCCAGTAGTAGGACTAGCGGGGACTACAATGAGCAGTTCTTC. Amino acid sequence: CASSRTSGDYNEQFF.

The V and J genes are TRBV20-1 and TRBJ2-7; weak D call: TRBD1 (6 bases). V lost 6 bases to trimming and J lost 4 bases, with 10 bases between them. CDR1 is DFQATT, CDR2 SNEGSKA, per germline (reference sequence). CDR3 length: 11 amino acids. CDR3 sequence (DNA): TGCAGTGCGCAAGACAGGTACGAGCAGTACTTC. Translating gives CSAQDRYEQYF.

DNA for the CDR3: TGTGCTAGTCGCACATACACCGGGGAGCTGTTTTTT. Translating it yields CASRTYTGELFF. The chain couples TRBV12-5 to TRBJ2-2; D uncertain. Germline-derived CDR1 and CDR2 are LGHNT and FRNRAP. V shed 8 bases and J shed 3 bases, with 7 bases lying between them. This CDR3 comprises 12 residues.

The chain employs TRBV5-1 and TRBJ2-3, with 9 bases matching TRBD1. V shed 4 bases, J shed 3 bases, and the junction held 6 bases outside the gene matches. The CDR3 has 15 amino acids. Per the germline V gene, CDR1 is SGHRS and CDR2 is YFSETQ. CDR3 nucleotides: TGCGCCAGCAGCCCGAAACAGGGGGCAACAGATACGCAGTATTTT. Translating gives CASSPKQGATDTQYF. The entire variable domain, with the rest obtained from reference TRBV5-1 and TRBJ2-3, is as follows: KAGVTQTPRYLIKTRGQQVTLSCSPISGHRSVSWYQQTPGQGLQFLFEYFSETQRNKGNFPGRFSGRQFSNSRSEMNVSTLELGDSALYLCASSPKQGATDTQYFGPGTRLTVL.

V and J are TRBV7-3 and TRBJ2-1, with 7 bases fitting TRBD2. V lost 3 bases, J lost 2 bases, and 4 bases stayed unmatched. Germline V gene sequence: CDR1 SGHTA, CDR2 FQGTGA. This CDR3 is 15 amino acids long. CDR3 bases: TGTGCCAGCAGCTTCTTGGCGGGAGCCTACAATGAGCAGTTCTTC. It encodes CASSFLAGAYNEQFF.

The chain joins TRBV28 to TRBJ1-5, with D perhaps TRBD1 (6 bases). This CDR3 spans 17 amino acids. Germline assignment: CDR1 MDHEN and CDR2 SYDVKM. V lost 6 bases and J lost 4, with 22 bases in between. The CDR3: CASSSKTGHGNNQPQHF. Written as DNA, the CDR3 is TGTGCCAGCAGCTCCAAGACGGGACACGGAAATAATCAGCCCCAGCATTTT.